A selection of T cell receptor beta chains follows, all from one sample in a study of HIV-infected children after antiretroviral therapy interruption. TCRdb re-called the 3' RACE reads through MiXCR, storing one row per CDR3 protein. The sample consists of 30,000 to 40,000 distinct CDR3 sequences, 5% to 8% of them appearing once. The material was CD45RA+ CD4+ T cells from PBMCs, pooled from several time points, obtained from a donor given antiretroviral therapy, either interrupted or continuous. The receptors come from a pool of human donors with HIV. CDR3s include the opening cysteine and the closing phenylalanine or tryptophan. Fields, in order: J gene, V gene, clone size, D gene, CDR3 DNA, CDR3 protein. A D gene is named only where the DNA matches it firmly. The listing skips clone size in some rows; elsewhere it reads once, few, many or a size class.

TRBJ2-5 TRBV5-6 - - TGTGCCAGCAGCCCAGGGACTGCGAGATTATTACAAGAGACCCAGTACTTC CASSPGTARLLQETQYF
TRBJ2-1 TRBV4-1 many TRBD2 TGCGCCAGCAGCCAAAAACGACTAGCGGGAGTATTCAATGAGCAGTTCTTC CASSQKRLAGVFNEQFF
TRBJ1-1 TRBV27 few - TGTGCCAGCAGTCAAGGGACTGAAGAAGCTTTCTTT CASSQGTEEAFF
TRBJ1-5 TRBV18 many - TGTGCCAGCTCACCAGGGGGTAATCAGCCCCAGCATTTT CASSPGGNQPQHF
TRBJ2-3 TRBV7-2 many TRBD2 TGTGCCAGCAGCCCGCTTAGCGGGGGGAATACGCAGTATTTT CASSPLSGGNTQYF
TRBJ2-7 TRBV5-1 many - TGCGCCAGCAGCCCGAGACTTCAGTGGGAGCAGTACTTC CASSPRLQWEQYF
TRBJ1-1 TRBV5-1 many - TGCGCCAGCAGCTTCCACAGGGCGGGCACTGAAGCTTTCTTT CASSFHRAGTEAFF
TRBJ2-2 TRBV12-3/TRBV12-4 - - TGTGCCAGCAGTTCGTGGGGTCGAAAGGGCGGGGAGCTGTTTTTT CASSSWGRKGGELFF
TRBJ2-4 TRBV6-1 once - TGTGCCAGCGGTGATGACAGGGAGGAAAACACCTTGTACTTT CASGDDREENTLYF
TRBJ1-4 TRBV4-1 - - TGCGCCAGCATCCTGTACACTGGGAGGAAGTCGGAACTGTTTTTT CASILYTGRKSELFF